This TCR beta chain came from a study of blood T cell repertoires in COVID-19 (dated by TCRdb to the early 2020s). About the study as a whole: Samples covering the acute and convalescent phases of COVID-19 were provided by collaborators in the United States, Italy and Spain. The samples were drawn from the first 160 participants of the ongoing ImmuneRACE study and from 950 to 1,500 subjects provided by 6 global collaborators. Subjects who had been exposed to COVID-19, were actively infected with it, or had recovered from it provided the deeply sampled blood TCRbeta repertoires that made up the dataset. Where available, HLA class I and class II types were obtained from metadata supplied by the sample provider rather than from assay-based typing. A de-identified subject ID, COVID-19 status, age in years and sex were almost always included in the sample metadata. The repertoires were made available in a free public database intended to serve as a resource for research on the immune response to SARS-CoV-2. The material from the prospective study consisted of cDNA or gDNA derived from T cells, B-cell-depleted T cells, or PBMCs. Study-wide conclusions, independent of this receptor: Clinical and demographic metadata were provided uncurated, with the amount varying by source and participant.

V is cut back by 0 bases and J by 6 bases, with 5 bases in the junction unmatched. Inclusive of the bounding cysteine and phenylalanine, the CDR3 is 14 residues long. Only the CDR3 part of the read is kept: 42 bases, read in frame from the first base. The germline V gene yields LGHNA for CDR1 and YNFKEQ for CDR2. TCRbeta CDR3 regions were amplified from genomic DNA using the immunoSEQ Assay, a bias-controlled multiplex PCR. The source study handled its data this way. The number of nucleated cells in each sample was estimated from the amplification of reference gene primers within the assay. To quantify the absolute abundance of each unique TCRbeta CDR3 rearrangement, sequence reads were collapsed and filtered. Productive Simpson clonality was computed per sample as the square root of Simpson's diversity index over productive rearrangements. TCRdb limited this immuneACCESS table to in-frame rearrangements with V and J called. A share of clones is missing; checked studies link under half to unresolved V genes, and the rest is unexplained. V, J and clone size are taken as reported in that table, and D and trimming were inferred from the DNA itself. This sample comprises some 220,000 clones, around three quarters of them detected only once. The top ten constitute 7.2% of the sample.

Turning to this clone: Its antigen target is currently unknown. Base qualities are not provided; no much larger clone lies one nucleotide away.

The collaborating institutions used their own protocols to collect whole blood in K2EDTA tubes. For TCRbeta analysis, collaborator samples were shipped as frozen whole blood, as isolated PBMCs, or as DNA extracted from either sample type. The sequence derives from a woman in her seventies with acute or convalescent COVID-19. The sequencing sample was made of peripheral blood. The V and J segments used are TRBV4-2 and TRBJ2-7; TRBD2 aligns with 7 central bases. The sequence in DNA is TGTGCCAGCAGCCAAGATGTTGGGAGGGCCGAGCAGTACTTC. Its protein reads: CASSQDVGRAEQYF.